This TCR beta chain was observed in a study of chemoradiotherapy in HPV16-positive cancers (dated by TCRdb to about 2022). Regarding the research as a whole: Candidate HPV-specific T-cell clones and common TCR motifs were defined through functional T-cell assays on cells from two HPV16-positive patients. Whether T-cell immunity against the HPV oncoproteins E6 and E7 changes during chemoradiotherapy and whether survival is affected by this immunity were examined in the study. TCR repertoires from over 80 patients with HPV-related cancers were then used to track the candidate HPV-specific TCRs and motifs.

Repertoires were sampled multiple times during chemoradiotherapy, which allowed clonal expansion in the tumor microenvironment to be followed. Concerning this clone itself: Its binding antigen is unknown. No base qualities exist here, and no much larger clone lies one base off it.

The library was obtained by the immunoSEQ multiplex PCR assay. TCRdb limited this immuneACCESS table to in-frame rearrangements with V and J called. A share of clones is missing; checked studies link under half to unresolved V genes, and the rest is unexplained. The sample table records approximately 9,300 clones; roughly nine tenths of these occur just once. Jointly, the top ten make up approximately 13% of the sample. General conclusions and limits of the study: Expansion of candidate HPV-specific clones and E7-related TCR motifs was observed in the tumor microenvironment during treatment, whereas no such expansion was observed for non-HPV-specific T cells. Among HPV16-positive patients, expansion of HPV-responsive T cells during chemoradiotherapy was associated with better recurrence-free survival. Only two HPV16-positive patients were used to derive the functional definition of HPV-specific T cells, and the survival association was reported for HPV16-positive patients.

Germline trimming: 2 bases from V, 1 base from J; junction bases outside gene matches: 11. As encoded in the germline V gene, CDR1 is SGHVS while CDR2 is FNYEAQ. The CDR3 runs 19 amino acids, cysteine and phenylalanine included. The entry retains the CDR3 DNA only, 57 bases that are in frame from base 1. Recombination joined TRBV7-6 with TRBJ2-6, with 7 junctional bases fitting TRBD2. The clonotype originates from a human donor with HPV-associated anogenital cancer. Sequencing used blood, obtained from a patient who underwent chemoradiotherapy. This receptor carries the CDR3 CASSLQKQGGRSGANVLTF. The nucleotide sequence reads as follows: TGTGCCAGCAGCTTACAGAAGCAGGGAGGGCGGTCTGGGGCCAACGTCCTGACTTTC.